The 24 T cell receptor beta chains given below trace back to one sample, sequenced in a study of cytomegalovirus exposure and HLA in healthy donors (dated by TCRdb to 2016 to 2017). Library construction relied on the immunoSEQ multiplex PCR assay. The multiplex PCR relied on a mix of 60 forward primers for TCR Vbeta segments and 13 reverse primers for TCR Jbeta segments. Here the immuneACCESS table is served through TCRdb, limited to in-frame sequences with V and J called. Missing clones are a known gap in these copies; in checked studies unresolved V genes cover under half, and the rest lacks a known reason. The sample includes 37,000 or so clones, with roughly four fifths observed a single time. About a tenth of the sample is taken by the ten largest. Sequenced: PBMCs. The receptors were gathered from a woman aged 40 to 50 in good health and CMV-seronegative.

This clone was observed a few times. This chain joins TRBV29-1 and TRBJ2-7, with D tentatively TRBD2 (6 bases). Germline-derived CDR1 and CDR2 are SQVTM and ANQGSEA. Trimming stripped 0 bases from V and 3 bases from J, with 9 bases between. This CDR3 contains 13 residues. The CDR3 nucleotides are TGCAGCGTTGAAGAGGAGGGAAGCTACGAGCAGTACGTC. It encodes CSVEEEGSYEQYV.

This clone is a singleton in its sample. Relative to the germline gene, one junction end is altered; a read error may explain this. The rearrangement links TRBV27 to TRBJ2-7, with TRBD1 matching over 7 bases. CDR3 size: 16 residues. Germline CDR1 reads MNHEY; CDR2 reads SMNVEV (reference sequence). CDR3 in amino acids: CASSTPTLQGTYGQYF. CDR3 nucleotide sequence: TGTGCCAGCAGTACACCGACCCTACAGGGGACCTACGGGCAGTACTTC.

The chain carries TRBV2 and TRBJ2-6; 8 bases match TRBD1. The germline CDR1 and CDR2 sequences are SNHLY and FYNNEI. V lost 9 bases to trimming and J lost 3 bases; unmatched junction nucleotides: 10. The CDR3 is 16 amino acids. The CDR3 bases are TGTGCCAGTAGGAGTATCAGGGGGCATGGGGCCAACGTCCTGACTTTC. Encoded protein: CASRSIRGHGANVLTF.

The CDR3 sequence is CASSFYDRTYQPQHF. CDR3 coding DNA: TGTGCCAGCAGCTTTTACGACAGGACGTATCAGCCCCAGCATTTT. The J gene is TRBJ1-5, the V gene TRBV5-8; a weak D match, TRBD1 (6 bases). This CDR3 is built from 15 residues. V was cut by 2 bases and J by 5 bases, with 14 bases left in between. Per germline, CDR1 SGHTS and CDR2 YDEGEE.

CDR3 amino acids: CASSLESGVEAFF. The DNA of the CDR3 is TGTGCCAGCAGCTTAGAGTCAGGGGTAGAAGCTTTCTTT. This rearrangement joins TRBV7-9 to TRBJ1-1; tentative D call: TRBD1 (6 bases). Trimming cost V 1 base and J 8 bases, with 11 bases left between them. This CDR3 contains 13 residues. Per germline, CDR1 SEHNR and CDR2 FQNEAQ (reference sequence).

V usage is TRBV7-8 and J usage is TRBJ2-5; 10 nucleotides match TRBD2. V gave up 5 bases and J gave up 1 base; unmatched junction bases: 10. The CDR3 is 17 amino acids. Germline V gives CDR1 SGHVS, CDR2 FQNEAQ. The CDR3 DNA follows: TGTGCCAGCAGCCTAAGAACGACTAGCGGGTTCCAAGAGACCCAGTACTTC. It encodes CASSLRTTSGFQETQYF.

This sequence joins TRBV9 and TRBJ1-1, with 7 bases lining up with TRBD1. The V gene's germline CDR1 is SGDLS and CDR2 YYNGEE. J gave up 0 bases and V 3 bases, and 5 bases lay outside the gene matches. The CDR3 contains 15 residues. CDR3: CASSGDSRMNTEAFF. The CDR3 bases are TGTGCCAGCAGCGGGGACAGTCGTATGAACACTGAAGCTTTCTTT.

This chain uses TRBV21-1 with TRBJ2-7; the table's D call of TRBD2 was not tested on the DNA. TRBV21-1 is a pseudogene segment. The CDR3 is made up of 15 amino acids. The CDR3 bases are TGTGCCAGCAGGGCGCACCTCCGGGTGGAGTACGAGCAGTACTTC. Amino acids: CASRAHLRVEYEQYF.

The J gene is TRBJ2-2, the V gene TRBV28; a weak D match, TRBD1 (5 bases). This CDR3 region has 14 residues. The germline V gene has CDR1 MDHEN and CDR2 SYDVKM. The V and J ends lost 5 bases and 1 base respectively, with 8 bases between them. CDR3: CASSPDRNTGELFF. In DNA form, the CDR3 reads TGTGCCAGCAGTCCCGACAGGAACACCGGGGAGCTGTTTTTT.

V and J are TRBV29-1 and TRBJ1-2; no reliable D call. Trimming removed 3 bases from V and 7 bases from J, with 12 bases in between. The CDR3 runs 12 residues. The germline CDR1 and CDR2 sequences are SQVTM and ANQGSEA. The CDR3 nucleotides are TGCAGCGTTGAGGGCATATCAGGTGGCTACACCTTC. Translation: CSVEGISGGYTF.

This clone is a singleton in its sample. The chain has TRBV11-2 and TRBJ1-1, with D possibly being TRBD1 (5 bases). Trimming stripped 4 bases from V and 4 bases from J, with 16 bases between. The length of the CDR3 is 15 residues. The V gene's germline CDR1 is SGHAT and CDR2 FQNNGV. For the CDR3, the DNA is TGTGCCAGCAGCTACGGACCGCGGGGGAGCACTGAAGCTTTCTTT. It translates to CASSYGPRGSTEAFF.

The J gene is TRBJ1-4, the V gene TRBV28, with D hard to call. V dropped 5 bases and J dropped 10 bases, with 20 bases sitting between them. Per the germline V gene, CDR1 is MDHEN and CDR2 is SYDVKM. The CDR3 has 15 amino acids. The CDR3 loop is CASSTPGQAGGKLFF. The CDR3 coding sequence is TGTGCCAGCAGTACCCCGGGCCAGGCTGGAGGAAAACTGTTTTTT.

This rearrangement joins TRBV4-2 to TRBJ2-1, with 7 bases fitting TRBD1. V shed 4 bases, J shed 6 bases, and the junction held 12 bases outside the gene matches. CDR3 length equals 16 residues. Germline V gene sequence: CDR1 LGHNA, CDR2 YNFKEQ. The CDR3: CASSLTTGRFTNEQFF. CDR3 nucleotide sequence: TGTGCCAGCAGCCTTACGACAGGGCGGTTTACCAATGAGCAGTTCTTC.

V is TRBV4-2 and J is TRBJ2-6; D remains unclear. The germline V gene encodes CDR1 LGHNA and CDR2 YNFKEQ. V was cut by 1 base and J by 2 bases, with 6 bases left in between. The CDR3 runs 15 residues. The CDR3 DNA sequence: TGTGCCAGCAGCCAAGGGTCGGCTGGGGCCAACGTCCTGACTTTC. Protein product: CASSQGSAGANVLTF.

This chain uses TRBV28 with TRBJ2-2; D perhaps matches TRBD1 (5 bases). This CDR3 region has 15 residues. Trimming pared 6 bases from V and 1 base from J, leaving 12 bases between. Germline lookup yields CDR1 MDHEN and CDR2 SYDVKM. The CDR3 bases are TGTGCCAGCAGGCCCCGACAGAGGAACACCGGGGAGCTGTTTTTT. As protein: CASRPRQRNTGELFF.

This clone was picked up a small number of times. The chain is built from TRBV7-8 and TRBJ1-4, with TRBD1 matching over 7 bases. Trimming removed 5 bases from V and 5 bases from J; junction bases left unmatched: 8. The CDR3 extends over 15 amino acids. Germline V gives CDR1 SGHVS, CDR2 FQNEAQ. CDR3 sequence reads: CASSPSGTVNEKLFF. CDR3 bases: TGTGCCAGCAGCCCATCGGGGACAGTAAATGAAAAACTGTTTTTT.

Only one count was recorded for this clone. V usage is TRBV2 and J usage is TRBJ2-3; 8 bases line up with TRBD1. The CDR3 is 13 amino acids. With 3 bases clipped from V and 5 bases from J, the junction kept 1 base outside the gene matches. Germline V CDR1 and CDR2: SNHLY, FYNNEI. CDR3 amino acids: CASSDRGQDTQYF. Here the CDR3 DNA reads TGTGCCAGCAGTGACAGGGGGCAAGATACGCAGTATTTT.

This clone was seen a single time. V usage is TRBV9 and J usage is TRBJ1-3; a weak D match, TRBD1 (6 bases). V was trimmed by 4 bases and J by 8 bases, leaving 22 bases between them. The CDR3 covers 16 residues. Germline assignment: CDR1 SGDLS and CDR2 YYNGEE. The CDR3 region is CASSTGPGQGGDTIYF. CDR3 bases: TGTGCCAGCAGCACCGGTCCGGGACAAGGAGGCGACACCATATATTTT.

A word on this clone: Within the sample, other DNA sequences also encode this same CDR3. The chain carries TRBV28 and TRBJ1-2; D is perhaps TRBD1 (6 bases). Per germline, CDR1 MDHEN and CDR2 SYDVKM. This CDR3 is 13 amino acids long. The V and J ends lost 2 bases and 2 bases respectively, with 6 bases between them. The CDR3 sequence: CASSLQGNYGYTF. The CDR3 bases are TGTGCCAGCAGTTTACAGGGGAACTATGGCTACACCTTC.

The chain employs TRBV27 and TRBJ2-1; 8 bases fit TRBD2. The trim removed 2 bases at V and 6 bases at J, leaving 3 bases unmatched. Germline CDR1 reads MNHEY; CDR2 reads SMNVEV (reference sequence). This CDR3 spans 14 amino acids. The CDR3 is CASSLTSGLNEQFF. CDR3 bases: TGTGCCAGCAGTTTAACTAGCGGACTCAATGAGCAGTTCTTC.

The chain employs TRBV6-6 and TRBJ1-6, with D hard to call. Germline values: CDR1 MNHNY, CDR2 SVGAGI (reference sequence). V was trimmed by 2 bases and J by 14 bases, leaving 10 bases between them. CDR3 size: 12 residues. CDR3 bases: TGTGCCAGCAGTTACCTGGATCTAGCCCTCCACTTT. Translating gives CASSYLDLALHF.

This chain uses TRBV4-3 with TRBJ2-3; 13 nucleotides agree with TRBD2. CDR1 and CDR2 from the germline V gene are LGHNA and YSLEER. This CDR3 region has 16 residues. Trimming cost V 1 base and J 4 bases; bases outside gene matches: 2. The CDR3 protein is CASSQGGTSGADTQYF. CDR3 bases: TGCGCCAGCAGCCAAGGGGGGACTAGCGGGGCAGATACGCAGTATTTT.

This clone was counted once. The J gene is TRBJ2-7, the V gene TRBV7-2; 7 nucleotides agree with TRBD2. This CDR3 comprises 14 residues. Germline V gene lookup returns CDR1 SGHTA and CDR2 FQGNSA. V trimming: 1 base; J trimming: 5 bases; junction bases outside the gene matches: 5. The CDR3 sequence: CASSLVSGGHEQYF. The DNA for the CDR3 is TGTGCCAGCAGCTTAGTCTCGGGGGGACACGAGCAGTACTTC. The full variable domain, with the rest looked up from reference TRBV7-2 and TRBJ2-7, is GAGVSQSPSNKVTEKGKDVELRCDPISGHTALYWYRQSLGQGLEFLIYFQGNSAPDKSGLPSDRFSAERTGGSVSTLTIQRTQQEDSAVYLCASSLVSGGHEQYFGPGTRLTVT.

This clone was counted once. V usage is TRBV11-2 and J usage is TRBJ2-5; 10 bases are a match to TRBD2. CDR1 and CDR2 from the germline V gene are SGHAT and FQNNGV. This CDR3 comprises 16 residues. Trimming removed 2 bases from V and 5 bases from J; junction bases left unmatched: 8. The CDR3 nucleotides read TGTGCCAGCAGCTTATTAGGTAGCGGGGGGACGGAGACCCAGTACTTC. This encodes CASSLLGSGGTETQYF. Full variable domain (missing parts from reference TRBV11-2 and TRBJ2-5): EAGVAQSPRYKIIEKRQSVAFWCNPISGHATLYWYQQILGQGPKLLIQFQNNGVVDDSQLPKDRFSAERLKGVDSTLKIQPAKLEDSAVYLCASSLLGSGGTETQYFGPGTRLLVL.